This T cell receptor beta chain appears in the sequencing data of a study of preoperative IRX-2 immunotherapy in early breast cancer (dated by TCRdb to 2018 to 2020). Library generation was performed with the immunoSEQ multiplex PCR assay. TCRdb stores this immuneACCESS table with in-frame sequences only. Part of the clones is absent; in the studies checked, under half of the shortfall reflects unresolved V genes, and no reason is known for the rest. Across this sample there are approximately 12,000 clones, with roughly 93% seen only once. Of the sample, roughly 30% is held by the ten largest clones. Sample treatment or condition, as interpreted from the label and publication: preoperative locoregional IRX-2 cytokine immunotherapy. The samples were obtained from a phase Ib study in which preoperative, locoregional IRX-2 cytokine immunotherapy intended to prime immune responses was tested. Before surgery, IRX-2 was given to the donors, who were patients with early-stage breast cancer.

Points on this clone: Its target antigen remains unknown. Within one base of it there is no much larger clone, and no base qualities were kept.

At the junction V is shortened by 2 bases and J by 2 bases, with 11 bases in between. The CDR3 numbers 14 residues from cysteine through valine. The retained sequence is limited to the CDR3, 42 bases, with the frame set at the first base. CDR1 and CDR2, looked up from the germline V gene (reference sequence), are SGHKS and YYEKEE. Collection of the sample occurred from a patient treated with IRX-2 immunotherapy. This receptor was obtained from a human donor with breast cancer. In this chain, TRBV5-5 is recombined with TRBJ2-7; confidence is insufficient to name the D gene. DNA sequence: TGTGCCAGCAGCTTCTTCGAAAGGGCCTACGAGCAGTACGTC. The encoded protein is CASSFFERAYEQYV.